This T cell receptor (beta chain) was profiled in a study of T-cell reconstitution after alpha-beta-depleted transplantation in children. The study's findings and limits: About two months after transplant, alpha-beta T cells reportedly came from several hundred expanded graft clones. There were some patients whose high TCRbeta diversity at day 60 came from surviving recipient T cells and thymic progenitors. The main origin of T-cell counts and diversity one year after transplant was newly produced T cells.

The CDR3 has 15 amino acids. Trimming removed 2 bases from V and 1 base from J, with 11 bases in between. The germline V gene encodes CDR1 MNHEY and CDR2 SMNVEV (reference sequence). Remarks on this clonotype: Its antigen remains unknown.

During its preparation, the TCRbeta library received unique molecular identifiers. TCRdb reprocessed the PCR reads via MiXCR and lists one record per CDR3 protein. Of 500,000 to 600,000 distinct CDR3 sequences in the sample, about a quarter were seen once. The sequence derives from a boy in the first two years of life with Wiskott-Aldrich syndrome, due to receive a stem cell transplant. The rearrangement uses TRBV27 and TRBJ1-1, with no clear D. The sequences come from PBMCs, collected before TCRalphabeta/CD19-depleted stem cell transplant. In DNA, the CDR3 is TGTGCCAGCAGTTTAACTGGGATACCGAACACTGAAGCTTTCTTT. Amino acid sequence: CASSLTGIPNTEAFF.